This is a list of T cell receptor beta chains from one sample in a study of metastatic and nonmetastatic thyroid tumors. TCRdb re-analyzed the PCR reads through MiXCR. Of around 20,000 clones in the sample, roughly a third are singletons; the top ten hold roughly 28%. The sequencing sample was made of tumor tissue. These receptors came from a female donor with papillary thyroid cancer or a benign thyroid nodule (not recorded which). Some clones in this sample may be carry-over from other donors' samples. Each CDR3 is given with its conserved first and last residue. D genes are given only for firm matches.

d_gene	v_gene	j_gene	CDR3aa
TRBD1	TRBV19	TRBJ1-1	CASRPAGGTEAFF
TRBD1	TRBV6-4	TRBJ1-6	CASRRDSAINSPLHF
TRBD1	TRBV19	TRBJ1-1	CATGLTGGYTEAFF
.	TRBV15	TRBJ1-1	CATSVSQGNTEAFF
.	TRBV6-5	TRBJ1-3	CASSYSTNGAGNTIYF
.	TRBV2	TRBJ2-7	CASSPSDNTYEQYF
.	TRBV30	TRBJ2-7	CAWSSTTEQYF
TRBD2	TRBV6-1	TRBJ2-7	CATGTSGSWEQYF
.	TRBV6-1	TRBJ1-3	CASSEARGWGGNTIYF
.	TRBV6-1	TRBJ2-3	CASSEWAGALGTDTQYF
.	TRBV27	TRBJ1-6	CASYQRLTGPYNSPLHF
.	TRBV6-6	TRBJ2-1	CASSYYGLYNEQFF
.	TRBV7-9	TRBJ1-1	CASSFNRGLNTEAFF
TRBD2	TRBV6-2/TRBV6-3	TRBJ2-7	CASSPTSGHAYEQYF
.	TRBV28	TRBJ1-2	CASSLSRALTNYGYTF
.	TRBV27	TRBJ2-5	CASSPRGRETQYF
.	TRBV11-3	TRBJ2-7	CASSPDSGLSYEQYF
TRBD2	TRBV6-1	TRBJ2-7	CASRGGAYEQYF
TRBD1	TRBV20-1	TRBJ2-3	CSARDRVGLLSTDTQYF
.	TRBV6-1	TRBJ1-1	CASQGAGHPNTEAFF
.	TRBV6-1	TRBJ1-5	CASSEAGQPQHF
.	TRBV4-3	TRBJ2-7	CASSQDGRDPYEQYF
.	TRBV6-2/TRBV6-3	TRBJ2-1	CASSYSGRPNEQFF
TRBD2	TRBV6-5	TRBJ2-1	CASSNPRTSGVEQFF
TRBD1	TRBV9	TRBJ1-2	CASRTTGSDYGYTF
TRBD2	TRBV4-1	TRBJ2-3	CASSAQAGGIADTQYF
.	TRBV7-2	TRBJ1-2	CASSQGHNYGYTF
TRBD2	TRBV11-2	TRBJ2-3	CASSLRSGGRTDTQYF
TRBD2	TRBV2	TRBJ2-3	CASSGLAISSTDTQYF
.	TRBV7-9	TRBJ1-2	CASVEAPYGYTF
.	TRBV19	TRBJ2-3	CASSLDAADTQYF
TRBD2	TRBV13	TRBJ2-1	CASRWGGWYSYNEQFF
.	TRBV10-1	TRBJ1-2	CASHRGGYTF
.	TRBV24-1	TRBJ1-2	CATSGDMGYTF
.	TRBV27	TRBJ1-4	CASSPAAGSEKLFF
.	TRBV28	TRBJ2-7	CASSSGSSYEQYF
TRBD1	TRBV19	TRBJ1-1	CASSKAPGTENTEAFF
.	TRBV4-1	TRBJ1-2	CASSQEGAYGYTF
.	TRBV6-5	TRBJ2-7	CASSYPGLARHSYEQYF
TRBD1	TRBV5-4	TRBJ2-3	CASSLGQGTTDTQYF
.	TRBV6-2/TRBV6-3	TRBJ2-7	CASSYSAASGYEQYF
TRBD1	TRBV11-2	TRBJ2-7	CASSPGTVIEQYF
.	TRBV19	TRBJ2-2	CASSFLSVTGELFF
.	TRBV19	TRBJ2-7	CASSAGAAGGEQYF
TRBD1	TRBV5-1	TRBJ1-2	CASSLGQGNSPTYGYTF
.	TRBV6-2/TRBV6-3	TRBJ2-2	CASSYFGTGELFF